This T cell receptor beta chain was captured by sequencing in a study of blood T cell repertoires in COVID-19. Study-level background: Samples representing acute and convalescent COVID-19 were sourced from the United States, Italy and Spain.

Authors' data handling: Amplification of reference gene primers provided the estimated nucleated cell counts. Only in-frame clones appear in the TCRdb table, and some are missing; sequencing was by immunoSEQ multiplex PCR. V, J and clone size were drawn from that table, and D and trimming were deduced from the DNA. The sample holds around 290,000 clones, approximately 89% seen once. In germline, CDR1 is SGHRS, CDR2 YFSETQ. The V gene lost 2 bases and the J gene lost 3 bases, with 9 bases spanning the gap. This CDR3 has 13 amino acids. The chain links TRBV5-1 to TRBJ2-7; D remains ambiguous. Sequencing input: peripheral blood. This TCR was recovered from a woman aged 45 to 65 who had recovered from COVID-19. Here the CDR3 reads CASSLDILYEQYF. The CDR3 DNA is TGCGCCAGCAGCTTAGACATCCTCTACGAGCAGTACTTC.